The entry below describes one TCR beta chain. Two negative PCRs, clearance, or symptom resolution characterized the recovered Cohort 3 donors. Profiled with immunoSEQ multiplex PCR; TCRdb holds only in-frame clones, not every one. The sample yields roughly 400,000 clones, roughly 88% seen once. The sample originates from a study of blood T cell repertoires in COVID-19. About the research overall: Sites in the United States, Italy and Spain provided acute and convalescent COVID-19 samples.

Germline CDR1 reads SGHAT; CDR2 reads FQNNGV. Unmatched junction bases numbered 5, after V lost 1 base and J lost 5 bases. This CDR3 spans 15 amino acids. Sequenced sample: PBMCs or T cells enriched from blood (not recorded which). This sequence originates from a man aged 18 to 30 who had recovered from COVID-19. The chain joins TRBV11-2 to TRBJ1-5, with 7 bases that match TRBD1. The CDR3 bases are TGTGCCAGCAGCTTAGGGACAGGCAATCATCAGCCCCAGCATTTT. Protein product: CASSLGTGNHQPQHF.